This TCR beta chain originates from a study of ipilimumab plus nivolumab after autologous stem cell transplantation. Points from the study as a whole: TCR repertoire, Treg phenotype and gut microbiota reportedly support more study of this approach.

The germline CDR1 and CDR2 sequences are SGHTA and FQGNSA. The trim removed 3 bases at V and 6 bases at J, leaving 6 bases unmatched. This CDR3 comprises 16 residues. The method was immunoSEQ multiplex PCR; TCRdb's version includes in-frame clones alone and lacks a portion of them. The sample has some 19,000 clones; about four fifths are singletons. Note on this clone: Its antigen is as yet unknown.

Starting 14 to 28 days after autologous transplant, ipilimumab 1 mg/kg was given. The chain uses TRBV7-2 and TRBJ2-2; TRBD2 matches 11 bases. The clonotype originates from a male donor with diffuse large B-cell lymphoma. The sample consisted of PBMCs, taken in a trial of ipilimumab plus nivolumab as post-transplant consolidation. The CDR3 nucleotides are TGTGCCAGCAGCTTCGCTAGCGGGGGGTATTCCGGGGAGCTGTTTTTT. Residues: CASSFASGGYSGELFF.